This T cell receptor (beta chain) was documented in a study of response to subunit inactivated influenza vaccine. Study-level findings and limits: There was a suggestion from the authors that each seasonal influenza vaccination recruits few new T cells.

As regards this clonotype: Its antigen is undetermined.

Via MiXCR, TCRdb re-called the RT-PCR reads, giving one row per CDR3 protein. The sample carries 500,000 or so distinct CDR3 sequences, about 15% recorded once. V lost 2 bases and J lost 0, with 8 bases in between. From germline, CDR1 is SGHRS and CDR2 YFSETQ. This CDR3 spans 15 amino acids. The starting material was CD4+ T cells sorted from PBMCs, obtained roughly 24 months after vaccination. The chain has TRBV5-1 and TRBJ2-2; D unclear. This TCR was sampled from a man between 50 and 75 years old who received an inactivated influenza vaccine. CDR3 nucleotide sequence: TGCGCCAGCAGCTTTGAGGTGGCGAACACCGGGGAGCTGTTTTTT. Residues: CASSFEVANTGELFF.